Reported below is one T cell receptor (beta chain). The record originates from a study of blood T cell repertoires in COVID-19. Categorization into cohorts depended on clinical history that participants reported. Recovered participants had two consecutive negative NP/OP PCR tests, healthcare professional clearance, or symptom resolution. The method was immunoSEQ multiplex PCR; TCRdb's version includes in-frame clones alone and lacks a portion of them. The table includes hundreds of thousands of clones, about nine tenths detected once. CDR1 is KGHSH, CDR2 LQKENI, per germline. V lost 3 bases to trimming and J lost 0 bases; unmatched junction nucleotides: 6. The CDR3 is made up of 17 amino acids.

The gene calls are TRBV18 and TRBJ2-2; 8 bases align to TRBD2. The sequencing input was PBMCs or T cells enriched from blood (not recorded which). The receptor was derived from a man between 18 and 29 years old who had recovered from COVID-19. DNA of the CDR3: TGTGCCAGCTCACCGGCGTCGGGGGGGCCGAACACCGGGGAGCTGTTTTTT. Protein product: CASSPASGGPNTGELFF.